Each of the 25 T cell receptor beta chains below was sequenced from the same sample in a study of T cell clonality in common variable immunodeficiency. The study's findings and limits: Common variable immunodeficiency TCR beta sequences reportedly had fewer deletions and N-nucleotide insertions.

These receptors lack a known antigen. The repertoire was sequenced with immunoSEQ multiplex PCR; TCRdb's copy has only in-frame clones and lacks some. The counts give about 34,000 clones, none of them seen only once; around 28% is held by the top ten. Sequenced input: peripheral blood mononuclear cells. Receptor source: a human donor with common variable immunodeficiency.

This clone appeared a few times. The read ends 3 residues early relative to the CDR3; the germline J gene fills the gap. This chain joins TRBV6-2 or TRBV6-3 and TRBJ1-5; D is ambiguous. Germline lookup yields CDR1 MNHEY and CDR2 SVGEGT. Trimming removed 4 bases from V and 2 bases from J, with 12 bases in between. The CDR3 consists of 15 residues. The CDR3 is CASSSNSAGNQPQHF. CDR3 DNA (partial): TGTGCCAGCAGTTCGAACTCAGCGGGCAATCAGCCC.

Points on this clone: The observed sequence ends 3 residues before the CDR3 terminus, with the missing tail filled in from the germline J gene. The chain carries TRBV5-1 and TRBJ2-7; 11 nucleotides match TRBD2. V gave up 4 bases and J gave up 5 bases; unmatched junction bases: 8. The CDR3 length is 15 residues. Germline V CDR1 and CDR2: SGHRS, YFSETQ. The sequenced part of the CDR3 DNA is TGCGCCAGCAGCCCGGGGACTAGCGGTTACGACGAG. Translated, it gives CASSPGTSGYDE. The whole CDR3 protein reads CASSPGTSGYDEQYF.

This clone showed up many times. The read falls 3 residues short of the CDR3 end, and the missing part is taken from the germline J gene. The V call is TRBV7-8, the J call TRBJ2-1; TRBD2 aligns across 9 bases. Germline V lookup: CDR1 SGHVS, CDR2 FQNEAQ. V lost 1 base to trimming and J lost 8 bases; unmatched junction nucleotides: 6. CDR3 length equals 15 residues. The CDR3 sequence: CASSLVVAGVDEQFF. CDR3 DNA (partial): TGTGCCAGCAGCTTAGTGGTAGCGGGAGTGGATGAG.

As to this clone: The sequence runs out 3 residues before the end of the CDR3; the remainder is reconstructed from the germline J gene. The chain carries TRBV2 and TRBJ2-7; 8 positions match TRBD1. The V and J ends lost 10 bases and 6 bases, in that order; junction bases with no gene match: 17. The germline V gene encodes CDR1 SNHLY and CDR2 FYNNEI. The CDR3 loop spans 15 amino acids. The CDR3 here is CAIWVPGQVIGEQYF. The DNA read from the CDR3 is TGTGCCATCTGGGTACCGGGACAGGTGATAGGCGAG.

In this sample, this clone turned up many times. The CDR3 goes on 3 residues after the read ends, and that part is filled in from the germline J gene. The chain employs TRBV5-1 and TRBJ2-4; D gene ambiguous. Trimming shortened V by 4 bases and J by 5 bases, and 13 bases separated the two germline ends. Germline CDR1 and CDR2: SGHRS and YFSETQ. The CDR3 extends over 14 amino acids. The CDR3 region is CASSGTGFQNIQYF. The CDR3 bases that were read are TGCGCCAGCAGCGGAACGGGTTTCCAAAACATT.

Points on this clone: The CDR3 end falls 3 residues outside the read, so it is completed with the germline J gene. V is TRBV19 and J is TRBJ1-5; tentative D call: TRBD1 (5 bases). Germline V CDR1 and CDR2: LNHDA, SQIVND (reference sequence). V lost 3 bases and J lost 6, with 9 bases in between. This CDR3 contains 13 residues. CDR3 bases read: TGTGCCAGTAGTATTTCCGGGGGTCAGCCC. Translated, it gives CASSISGGQP. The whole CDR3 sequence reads CASSISGGQPQHF.

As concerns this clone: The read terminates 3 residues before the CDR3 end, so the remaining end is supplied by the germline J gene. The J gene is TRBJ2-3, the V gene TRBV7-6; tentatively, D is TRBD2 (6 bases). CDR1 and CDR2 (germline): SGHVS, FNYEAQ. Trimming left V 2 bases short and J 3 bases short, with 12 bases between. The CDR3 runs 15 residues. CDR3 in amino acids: CASSLRATRTDTQYF. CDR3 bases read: TGTGCCAGCAGCTTAAGGGCGACTAGGACAGATACG.

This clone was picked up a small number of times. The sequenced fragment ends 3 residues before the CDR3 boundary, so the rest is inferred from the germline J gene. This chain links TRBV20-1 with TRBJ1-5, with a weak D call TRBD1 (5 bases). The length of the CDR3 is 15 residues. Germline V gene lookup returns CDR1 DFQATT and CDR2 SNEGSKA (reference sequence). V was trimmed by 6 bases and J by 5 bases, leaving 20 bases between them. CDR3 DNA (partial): TGCAGTGCGCCCGGTTGGGCAGGGCTGGATCAGCCC. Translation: CSAPGWAGLDQP. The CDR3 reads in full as CSAPGWAGLDQPQHF.

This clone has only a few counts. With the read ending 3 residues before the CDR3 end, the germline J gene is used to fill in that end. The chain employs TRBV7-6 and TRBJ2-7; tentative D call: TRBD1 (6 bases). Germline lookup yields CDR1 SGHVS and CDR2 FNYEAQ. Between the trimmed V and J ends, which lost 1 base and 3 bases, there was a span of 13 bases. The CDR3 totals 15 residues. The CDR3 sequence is CASSLGGQGNYEQYF. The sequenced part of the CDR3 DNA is TGTGCCAGCAGCTTAGGAGGGCAGGGGAACTACGAG. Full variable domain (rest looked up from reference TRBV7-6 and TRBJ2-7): GAGVSQSPRYKVTKRGQDVALRCDPISGHVSLYWYRQALGQGPEFLTYFNYEAQQDKSGLPNDRFSAERPEGSISTLTIQRTEQRDSAMYRCASSLGGQGNYEQYFGPGTRLTVT.

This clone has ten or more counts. CDR3 sequence: CASSLAPMNTEAFF. Partial CDR3 DNA: TGTGCCAGTAGTCTTGCGCCCATGAACACTGAA. The V gene is TRBV19, the J gene TRBJ1-1; D is unclear. The CDR3 end falls 3 residues outside the read, so it is completed with the germline J gene. The CDR3 loop spans 14 amino acids. Germline-derived CDR1 and CDR2 are LNHDA and SQIVND (reference sequence). Trimming pared 5 bases from V and 0 bases from J, leaving 10 bases between.

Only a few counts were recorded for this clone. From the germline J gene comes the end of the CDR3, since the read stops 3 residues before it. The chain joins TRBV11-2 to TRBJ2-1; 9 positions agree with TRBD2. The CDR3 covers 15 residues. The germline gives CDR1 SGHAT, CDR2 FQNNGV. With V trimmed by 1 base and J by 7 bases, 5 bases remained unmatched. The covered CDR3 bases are TGTGCCAGCAGCTTAGTAGCGGGAGTAGGGAATGAG. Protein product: CASSLVAGVGNE. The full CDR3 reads CASSLVAGVGNEQFF.

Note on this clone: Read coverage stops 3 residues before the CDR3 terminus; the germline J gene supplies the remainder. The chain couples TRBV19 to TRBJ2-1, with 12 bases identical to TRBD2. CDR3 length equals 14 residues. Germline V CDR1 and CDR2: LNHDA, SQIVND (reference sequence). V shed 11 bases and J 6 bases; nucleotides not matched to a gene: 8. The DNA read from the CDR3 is TGTGCCGCCGCTTCTAGCGGGAGGGCCAATGAG. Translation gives CAAASSGRANE. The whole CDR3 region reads CAAASSGRANEQFF.

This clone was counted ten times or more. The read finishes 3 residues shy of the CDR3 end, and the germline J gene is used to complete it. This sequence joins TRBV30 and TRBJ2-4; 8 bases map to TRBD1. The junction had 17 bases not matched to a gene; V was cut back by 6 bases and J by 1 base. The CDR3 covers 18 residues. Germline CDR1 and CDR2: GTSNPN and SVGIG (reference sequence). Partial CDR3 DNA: TGTGCCTGCAACAAACTAACCCAGACAGGGGAGGCCAAAAACATT. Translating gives CACNKLTQTGEAKNI. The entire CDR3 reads CACNKLTQTGEAKNIQYF.

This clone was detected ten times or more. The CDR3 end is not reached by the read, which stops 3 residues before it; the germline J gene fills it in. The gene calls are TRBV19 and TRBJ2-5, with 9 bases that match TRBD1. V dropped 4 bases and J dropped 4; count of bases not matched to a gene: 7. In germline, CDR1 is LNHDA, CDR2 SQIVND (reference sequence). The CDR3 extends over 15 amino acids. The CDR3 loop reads CASSTAQGARETQYF. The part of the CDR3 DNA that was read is TGTGCCAGTAGTACGGCACAGGGGGCAAGAGAGACC.

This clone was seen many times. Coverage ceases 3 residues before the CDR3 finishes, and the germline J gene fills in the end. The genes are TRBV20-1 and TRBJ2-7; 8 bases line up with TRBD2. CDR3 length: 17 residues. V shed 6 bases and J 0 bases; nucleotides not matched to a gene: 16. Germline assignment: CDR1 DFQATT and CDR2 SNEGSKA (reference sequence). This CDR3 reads CSATEGLPGGSSYEQYF. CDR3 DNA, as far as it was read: TGCAGTGCCACCGAGGGGTTACCGGGAGGGAGCTCCTACGAG.

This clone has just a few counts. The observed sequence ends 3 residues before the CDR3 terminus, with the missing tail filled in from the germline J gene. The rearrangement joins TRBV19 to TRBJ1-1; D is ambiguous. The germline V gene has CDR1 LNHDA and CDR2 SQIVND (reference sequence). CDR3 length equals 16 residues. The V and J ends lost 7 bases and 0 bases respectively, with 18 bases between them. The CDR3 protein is CASKRGFKMMNTEAFF. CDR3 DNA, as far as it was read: TGTGCCAGTAAGAGAGGGTTCAAGATGATGAACACTGAA.

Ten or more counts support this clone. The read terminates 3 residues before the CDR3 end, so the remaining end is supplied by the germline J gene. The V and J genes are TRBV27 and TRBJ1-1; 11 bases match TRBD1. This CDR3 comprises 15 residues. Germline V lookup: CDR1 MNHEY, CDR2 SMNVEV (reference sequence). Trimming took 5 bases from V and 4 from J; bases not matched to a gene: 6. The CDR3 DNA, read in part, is TGTGCCAGCAGTCCGGGGACAGGGGGGGGCACTGAA. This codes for CASSPGTGGGTE. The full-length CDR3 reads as CASSPGTGGGTEAFF.

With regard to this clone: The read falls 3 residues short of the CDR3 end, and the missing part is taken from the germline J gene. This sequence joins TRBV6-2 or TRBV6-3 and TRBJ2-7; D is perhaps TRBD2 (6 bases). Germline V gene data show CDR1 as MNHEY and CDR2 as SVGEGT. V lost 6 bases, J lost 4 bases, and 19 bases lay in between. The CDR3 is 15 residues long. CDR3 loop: CASSDRDSSFYEQYF. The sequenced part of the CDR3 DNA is TGTGCCAGCAGCGACCGGGACTCCTCCTTTTACGAG.

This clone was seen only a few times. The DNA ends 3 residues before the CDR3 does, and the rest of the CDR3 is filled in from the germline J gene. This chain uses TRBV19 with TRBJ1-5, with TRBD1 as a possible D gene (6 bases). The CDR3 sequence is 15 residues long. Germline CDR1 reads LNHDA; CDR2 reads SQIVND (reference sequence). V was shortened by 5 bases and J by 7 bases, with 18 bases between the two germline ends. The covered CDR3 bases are TGTGCCAGTAGTTGGGAAGGGGGGGGCCCCCAGCCC. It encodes CASSWEGGGPQP. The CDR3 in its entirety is CASSWEGGGPQPQHF.

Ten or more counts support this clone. The covered CDR3 bases are TGTGCCAGCTCACCGTTCGGGACAGCTGTGAACACTGAA. Translated, it gives CASSPFGTAVNTE. The whole CDR3 sequence reads CASSPFGTAVNTEAFF. The J gene is TRBJ1-1, the V gene TRBV18, with TRBD1 identical over 7 bases. The sequenced fragment ends 3 residues before the CDR3 boundary, so the rest is inferred from the germline J gene. The junction had 7 bases not matched to a gene; V was cut back by 3 bases and J by 0 bases. Germline CDR1 is KGHSH and CDR2 is LQKENI. This CDR3 is built from 16 residues.

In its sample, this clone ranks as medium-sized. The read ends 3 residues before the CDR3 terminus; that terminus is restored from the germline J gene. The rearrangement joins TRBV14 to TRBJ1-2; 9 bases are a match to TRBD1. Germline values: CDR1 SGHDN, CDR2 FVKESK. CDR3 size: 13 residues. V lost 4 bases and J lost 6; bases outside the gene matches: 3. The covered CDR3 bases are TGTGCCAGCAGCCGGGGACAGGGAGATGGC. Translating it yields CASSRGQGDG. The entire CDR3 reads CASSRGQGDGYTF.

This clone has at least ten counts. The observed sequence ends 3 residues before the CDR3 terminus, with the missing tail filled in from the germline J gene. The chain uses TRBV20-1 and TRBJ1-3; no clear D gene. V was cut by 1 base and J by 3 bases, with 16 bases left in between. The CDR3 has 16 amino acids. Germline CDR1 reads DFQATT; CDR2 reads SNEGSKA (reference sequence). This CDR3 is CSARGHSLAGGNTIYF. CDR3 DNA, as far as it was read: TGCAGTGCTAGAGGTCACTCTTTAGCCGGTGGAAACACC.

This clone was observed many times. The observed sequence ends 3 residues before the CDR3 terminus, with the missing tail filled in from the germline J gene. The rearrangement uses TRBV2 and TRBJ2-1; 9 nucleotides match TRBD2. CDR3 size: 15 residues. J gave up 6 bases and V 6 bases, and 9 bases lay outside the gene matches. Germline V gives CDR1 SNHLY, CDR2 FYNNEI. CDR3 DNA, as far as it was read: TGTGCCAGCAGGCGTGGAGCGGGAGGATCCAATGAG. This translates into CASRRGAGGSNE. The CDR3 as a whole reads CASRRGAGGSNEQFF.

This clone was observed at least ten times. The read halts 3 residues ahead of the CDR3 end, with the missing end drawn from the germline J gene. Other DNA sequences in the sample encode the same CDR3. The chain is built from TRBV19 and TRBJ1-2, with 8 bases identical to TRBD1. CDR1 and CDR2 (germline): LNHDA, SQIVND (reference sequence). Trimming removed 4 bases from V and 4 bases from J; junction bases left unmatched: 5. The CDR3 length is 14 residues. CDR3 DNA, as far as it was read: TGTGCCAGTAGTACCCCAGGGGGCGGCTATGGC. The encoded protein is CASSTPGGGYG. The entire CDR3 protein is CASSTPGGGYGYTF.

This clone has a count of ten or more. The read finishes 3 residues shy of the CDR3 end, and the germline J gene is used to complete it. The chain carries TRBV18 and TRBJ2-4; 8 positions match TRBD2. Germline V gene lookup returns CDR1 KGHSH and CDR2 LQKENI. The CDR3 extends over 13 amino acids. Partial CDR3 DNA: TGTGCCAGCTCACCAACCCCACTAGCGGTT. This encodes CASSPTPLAV. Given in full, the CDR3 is CASSPTPLAVQYF.